The clone carrying this TCR beta chain came up many times. Its antigen is unidentified. Cells sorted as Tregs were CD4+, CD25+ and CD127-/low. Constant-region reverse primers amplified full-length variable regions, followed by semi-nested Nested Universal Primer A PCR. Via MiXCR, TCRdb re-called the 5' RACE reads, giving one row per CDR3 protein. This table holds 50,000 to 70,000 distinct CDR3 sequences, under 25% found once. Germline V lookup: CDR1 ENHRY, CDR2 SYGVKD. This CDR3 spans 11 amino acids. The ends were cut back, 6 bases at V and 0 bases at J, with 2 bases in the middle. Overall study results and limits: Tumor-infiltrating Treg TCR alpha and beta sequences overlapped most with tumor naive CD4+ T cells, then blood naive. Tumor memory CD4+ T cell TCR gene usage was found to cluster with blood and lymph node memory CD4+ cells and with lymph node naive CD4+ cells. Larger-cohort validation covered only one TCR beta V-J rearrangement.

This TCR was recovered from a female donor with breast cancer. The chain joins TRBV10-3 to TRBJ1-1, with no clear D. Source material: tumor-infiltrating Tregs sorted from the breast tumor. The CDR3 sequence is CAISMNTEAFF. CDR3 in DNA: TGTGCCATCAGCATGAACACTGAAGCTTTCTTT.